What follows are 7 T cell receptor beta chains derived from one specimen sequenced in a study of read filtering for tumor transcriptome and immune sequencing. From about 400 ng of RNA, a library with molecular barcoded alpha/delta and beta/gamma adaptors was made. TCRdb re-called the reads through MiXCR, storing one row per CDR3 protein. The repertoire has approximately 38,000 distinct CDR3 sequences, about an eighth of them found once; the top ten carry 25% to 30%. Sequenced: a population of CD138-negative cells sorted from bone marrow. All receptors come from a donor at least 40 years old with multiple myeloma.

The rearrangement joins TRBV5-1 to TRBJ2-5, with TRBD2 matching over 12 bases. The CDR3 loop spans 16 amino acids. Per germline, CDR1 SGHRS and CDR2 YFSETQ. Unmatched junction bases numbered 7, after V lost 2 bases and J lost 5 bases. CDR3 DNA: TGCGCCAGCAGCTTCTCGACTAGCGGGAGTGGTGAGACCCAGTACTTC. It specifies CASSFSTSGSGETQYF.

This clonotype was seen ten or more times. The chain links TRBV20-1 to TRBJ2-1; 9 bases map to TRBD1. The CDR3 totals 14 residues. CDR1 is DFQATT, CDR2 SNEGSKA, per germline (reference sequence). V lost 5 bases, J lost 6 bases, and 8 bases stayed unmatched. The CDR3 region is CSAPPGQGSNEQFF. Written as DNA, the CDR3 is TGCAGTGCTCCCCCGGGACAGGGTAGCAATGAGCAGTTCTTC.

This clonotype was detected ten times or more. The chain joins TRBV2 to TRBJ2-1, with D hard to call. Per the germline V gene, CDR1 is SNHLY and CDR2 is FYNNEI. The CDR3 extends over 11 amino acids. Trimming shortened V by 7 bases and J by 6 bases, and 7 bases separated the two germline ends. In nucleotides, the CDR3 is TGTGCCAGCACCGGGCGCAATGAGCAGTTCTTC. This sequence encodes CASTGRNEQFF.

This clonotype was counted at least ten times. This rearrangement joins TRBV20-1 to TRBJ2-3; 7 nucleotides align to TRBD1. Germline V lookup: CDR1 DFQATT, CDR2 SNEGSKA (reference sequence). With 3 bases clipped from V and 0 bases from J, the junction kept 6 bases outside the gene matches. This CDR3 comprises 15 residues. CDR3 sequence: CSARWDRISTDTQYF. CDR3 coding DNA: TGCAGTGCTAGGTGGGACAGAATTAGCACAGATACGCAGTATTTT.

In its sample, this clonotype was seen many times. The chain joins TRBV28 to TRBJ2-3, with TRBD2 matching over 7 bases. Trimming removed 6 bases from V and 10 bases from J; junction bases left unmatched: 13. The length of the CDR3 is 14 residues. CDR1 is MDHEN and CDR2 is SYDVKM in the germline V gene. Here the CDR3 DNA reads TGTGCCAGCAGATCCTTCTCCATAGCGGGCCCGCAGTATTTT. Its translation is CASRSFSIAGPQYF.

Ten or more counts support this clonotype. The V and J genes are TRBV27 and TRBJ2-1; 12 positions match TRBD2. The CDR3 is 18 residues long. CDR1 MNHEY and CDR2 SMNVEV come from the germline V gene (reference sequence). J lost 5 bases, V lost 6 bases, and 14 bases had no gene match. CDR3 coding DNA: TGTGCCAGCAGCCGACTATCTAGCGGGAGGGCCCCCCACAATGAGCAGTTCTTC. Residues: CASSRLSSGRAPHNEQFF.

This clonotype was recorded at least ten times. The chain is built from TRBV4-1 and TRBJ2-7; 8 bases map to TRBD1. V was clipped by 3 bases and J by 2 bases; unmatched bases: 9. The CDR3 sequence is 16 residues long. Germline V gene sequence: CDR1 MGHRA, CDR2 YSYEKL. CDR3 nucleotide sequence: TGCGCCAGCAGCCACGCAGTGACAGGGGCAACCTACGAGCAGTACTTC. Translated, it gives CASSHAVTGATYEQYF.